The 9 T cell receptor beta chains in this list originate from one sample, sequenced in a study of blood T cells in healthy people across ages. A second PCR of roughly 7 to 11 cycles used a sample-barcoded 5' primer and a J-beta primer mix. TCRdb processed the 5' RACE reads anew with MiXCR; each CDR3 protein has one entry. The profile shows about 970,000 distinct CDR3 sequences, roughly 51% of them singletons. Sequencing was performed on blood. These receptors all come from a woman between 55 and 75 years old in good health.

This chain links TRBV12-3 or TRBV12-4 with TRBJ2-7; 11 bases match TRBD1. Losses at the gene ends were 5 bases for V and 9 bases for J; bases not matched to a gene: 15. The CDR3 length is 16 residues. The CDR3 sequence is CASSPRTGGGWTRQYF. CDR3 bases: TGTGCCAGCAGTCCCAGGACAGGGGGCGGTTGGACGCGGCAGTACTTC.

This clonotype was seen many times. V usage is TRBV20-1 and J usage is TRBJ1-2; TRBD1 is a possible D gene (6 bases). Germline CDR1 reads DFQATT; CDR2 reads SNEGSKA (reference sequence). The ends were cut back, 5 bases at V and 0 bases at J, with 19 bases in the middle. The CDR3 is 16 residues long. The CDR3 protein is CSADLSRTEANYGYTF. The CDR3, as DNA: TGCAGTGCTGACTTAAGCCGGACAGAAGCTAACTATGGCTACACCTTC.

DNA of the CDR3: TGTGCCAGCAGCTTAGGAACAGGAAGCTATGGCTACACCTTC. It codes for CASSLGTGSYGYTF. The V gene is TRBV7-2, the J gene TRBJ1-2; maybe TRBD1 (5 bases). V was cut by 1 base and J by 4 bases, with 10 bases left in between. This CDR3 has 14 residues. The germline gives CDR1 SGHTA, CDR2 FQGNSA. The full variable domain, in which reference TRBV7-2 and TRBJ1-2 provide the parts outside the CDR3, is GAGVSQSPSNKVTEKGKDVELRCDPISGHTALYWYRQSLGQGLEFLIYFQGNSAPDKSGLPSDRFSAERTGGSVSTLTIQRTQQEDSAVYLCASSLGTGSYGYTFGSGTRLTVV.

This clonotype was detected only once. This chain connects TRBV20-1 to TRBJ2-3, with D perhaps matching TRBD2 (5 bases). CDR3 length: 15 residues. Trimming took 0 bases from V and 2 from J, leaving 12 bases between them. Germline CDR1 DFQATT, CDR2 SNEGSKA (reference sequence). The CDR3 nucleotides are TGCAGTGCTAGAGATCTAGCAAATCCCACAGATACGCAGTATTTT. It translates to CSARDLANPTDTQYF.

On this clonotype itself: This may come from a read error, since a much larger clone is one base off. The chain is built from TRBV6-2 or TRBV6-3 and TRBJ1-1; the D is unclear. Germline lookup yields CDR1 MNHEY and CDR2 SVGEGT. The CDR3 runs 14 residues. The V and J ends lost 5 bases and 0 bases respectively, with 10 bases between them. The CDR3, as DNA: TGTGCCAGCAGTGACATGGGTTTGAACACTGAAGCTTTCTTT. This sequence encodes CASSDMGLNTEAFF.

J is TRBJ2-1 and V is TRBV4-2; 11 nucleotides agree with TRBD2. The better agreement between TRBJ2-7 and the DNA end casts doubt on the J call. The CDR3 sequence is 16 residues long. CDR1 LGHNA and CDR2 YNFKEQ come from the germline V gene. The CDR3 DNA sequence: TGTGCCAGCAGCCAAGACCCTAGCGGGGGGTACAATGAGCAGTACTTC. Translating it yields CASSQDPSGGYNEQYF.

The rearrangement uses TRBV12-3 or TRBV12-4 and TRBJ1-1, with D unresolved. The CDR3 is 15 amino acids. V lost 6 bases to trimming and J lost 4 bases, with 18 bases between them. The CDR3 DNA reads as TGTGCCAGCAGCACAACCGACCGAGAGGGCACTGAAGCTTTCTTT. Protein: CASSTTDREGTEAFF.

A few counts support this clonotype. The genes are TRBV7-2 and TRBJ2-3, with 12 bases fitting TRBD2. The germline V gene encodes CDR1 SGHTA and CDR2 FQGNSA. Unmatched junction bases numbered 2, after V lost 3 bases and J lost 1 base. This CDR3 contains 16 residues. CDR3 sequence: CASSFASGGGTDTQYF. The CDR3 nucleotides are TGTGCCAGCAGCTTTGCTAGCGGGGGGGGCACAGATACGCAGTATTTT.

This clonotype was seen a handful of times. The rearrangement links TRBV6-6 to TRBJ2-7, with D possibly matching TRBD2 (6 bases). This CDR3 is 15 amino acids long. V dropped 6 bases and J dropped 2 bases, with 17 bases sitting between them. Germline loops: CDR1 MNHNY, CDR2 SVGAGI (reference sequence). The CDR3 DNA follows: TGTGCCAGCAGGGCGGGATTCTTTTCTACCTACGAGCAGTACTTC. As protein: CASRAGFFSTYEQYF.